These T cell receptor beta chains were read from a single sample in a study of PD-L1 blockade in urothelial cancer. TCRdb's copy holds only in-frame clones and misses some; the assay was immunoSEQ multiplex PCR. The sample lists approximately 72,000 clones, about 90% occurring once. The sequencing used PBMCs, collected around atezolizumab (anti-PD-L1) treatment. The receptors derive from a man between 60 and 70 years old with urothelial cancer. The CDR3 runs from the conserved cysteine through the conserved F or W. Fields, in order: clone size, D gene, J gene, V gene, CDR3 protein, CDR3 DNA. The D gene is left open where the match is weak. Not all rows give a size; the values are once, few, many and, for expanded clones, a class.

clone size: once; D gene: -; J gene: TRBJ2-5; V gene: TRBV18; CDR3 protein: CASSPRDQETQYF; CDR3 DNA: TGTGCCAGCTCCCCCCGGGACCAAGAGACCCAGTACTTC
clone size: -; D gene: TRBD1; J gene: TRBJ2-7; V gene: TRBV27; CDR3 protein: CASSLKGAGNEQYF; CDR3 DNA: TGTGCCAGCAGTTTAAAGGGGGCCGGAAACGAGCAGTACTTC
clone size: -; D gene: -; J gene: TRBJ2-3; V gene: TRBV9; CDR3 protein: CASSESGSTDTQYF; CDR3 DNA: TGTGCCAGCAGCGAGAGCGGTAGCACAGATACGCAGTATTTT
clone size: -; D gene: TRBD1; J gene: TRBJ1-5; V gene: TRBV7-2; CDR3 protein: CASSLAQGQIYQPQHF; CDR3 DNA: TGTGCCAGCAGCTTAGCACAGGGGCAGATTTATCAGCCCCAGCATTTT
clone size: -; D gene: -; J gene: TRBJ1-2; V gene: TRBV11-2; CDR3 protein: CASSLVRNYGYTF; CDR3 DNA: TGTGCCAGCAGCTTAGTCCGGAACTATGGCTACACCTTC
clone size: -; D gene: TRBD2; J gene: TRBJ2-1; V gene: TRBV2; CDR3 protein: CASSVSSGGIYNEQFF; CDR3 DNA: TGTGCCAGCAGTGTCTCTAGCGGGGGTATATACAATGAGCAGTTCTTC
clone size: few; D gene: TRBD1; J gene: TRBJ2-7; V gene: TRBV4-2; CDR3 protein: CASSQRTGRSYEQYF; CDR3 DNA: TGTGCCAGCAGCCAGCGGACAGGGAGGTCCTACGAGCAGTACTTC
clone size: -; D gene: TRBD2; J gene: TRBJ2-3; V gene: TRBV4-2; CDR3 protein: CASSQELSGGAGGDTQYF; CDR3 DNA: TGTGCCAGCAGCCAAGAGTTGAGCGGGGGGGCGGGCGGAGATACGCAGTATTTT
clone size: -; D gene: -; J gene: TRBJ2-2; V gene: TRBV29-1; CDR3 protein: CSVGWTANTGELFF; CDR3 DNA: TGCAGCGTTGGGTGGACAGCGAACACCGGGGAGCTGTTTTTT
clone size: -; D gene: TRBD1; J gene: TRBJ1-6; V gene: TRBV7-8; CDR3 protein: CASSSRQGNNSPLHF; CDR3 DNA: TGTGCCAGCAGCTCACGACAGGGGAATAATTCACCCCTCCACTTT
clone size: -; D gene: -; J gene: TRBJ1-4; V gene: TRBV6-5; CDR3 protein: CASRLDSRNEKLFF; CDR3 DNA: TGTGCCAGCAGATTAGACAGTCGAAACGAAAAACTGTTTTTT
clone size: -; D gene: TRBD2; J gene: TRBJ2-1; V gene: TRBV11-2; CDR3 protein: CASSLSLAGYGFF; CDR3 DNA: TGTGCCAGCAGCTTATCCCTAGCGGGTTATGGGTTCTTC
clone size: -; D gene: TRBD2; J gene: TRBJ2-5; V gene: TRBV9; CDR3 protein: CASSAGGGVETQYF; CDR3 DNA: TGTGCCAGCAGCGCCGGTGGGGGGGTAGAGACCCAGTACTTC
clone size: -; D gene: TRBD1; J gene: TRBJ2-3; V gene: TRBV7-2; CDR3 protein: CASSLLGQGLSDTQYF; CDR3 DNA: TGTGCCAGCAGCTTACTCGGACAGGGCTTGTCAGATACGCAGTATTTT
clone size: -; D gene: -; J gene: TRBJ1-2; V gene: TRBV4-1; CDR3 protein: CASSQDITDYGYTF; CDR3 DNA: TGCGCCAGCAGCCAAGATATAACAGACTATGGCTACACCTTC
clone size: -; D gene: -; J gene: TRBJ1-2; V gene: TRBV19; CDR3 protein: CASSLQGTIGYTF; CDR3 DNA: TGTGCCAGTAGTCTTCAGGGGACGATCGGCTACACCTTC
clone size: -; D gene: -; J gene: TRBJ2-7; V gene: TRBV4-2; CDR3 protein: CASSQARDNEQYF; CDR3 DNA: TGTGCCAGCAGCCAAGCCAGGGACAACGAGCAGTACTTC
clone size: -; D gene: TRBD1; J gene: TRBJ2-5; V gene: TRBV7-2; CDR3 protein: CASSLVAGDRTQYF; CDR3 DNA: TGTGCCAGCAGCTTAGTGGCAGGGGACAGGACCCAGTACTTC
clone size: -; D gene: -; J gene: TRBJ2-3; V gene: TRBV4-3; CDR3 protein: CASSRGVTDTQYF; CDR3 DNA: TGCGCCAGCAGCCGGGGGGTCACAGATACGCAGTATTTT
clone size: once; D gene: -; J gene: TRBJ2-2; V gene: TRBV5-1; CDR3 protein: CASSLEVSRVTGELFF; CDR3 DNA: TGCGCCAGCAGCTTGGAGGTTTCCAGGGTCACCGGGGAGCTGTTTTTT
clone size: -; D gene: -; J gene: TRBJ1-6; V gene: TRBV18; CDR3 protein: CASSPHHRDNSPLHF; CDR3 DNA: TGTGCCAGCTCACCACATCACAGGGATAATTCACCCCTCCACTTT
clone size: few; D gene: -; J gene: TRBJ2-6; V gene: TRBV6-5; CDR3 protein: CASSYRSDSGANVLTF; CDR3 DNA: TGTGCCAGCAGTTACCGTTCAGACTCTGGGGCCAACGTCCTGACTTTC
clone size: once; D gene: TRBD2; J gene: TRBJ2-1; V gene: TRBV2; CDR3 protein: CASRGGGAYNEQFF; CDR3 DNA: TGTGCCAGCAGGGGCGGGGGGGCGTATAATGAGCAGTTCTTC
clone size: -; D gene: -; J gene: TRBJ2-3; V gene: TRBV4-1; CDR3 protein: CASSQVWSGTSTDTQYF; CDR3 DNA: TGCGCCAGCAGCCAAGTTTGGAGCGGAACTAGCACAGATACGCAGTATTTT
clone size: -; D gene: TRBD2; J gene: TRBJ2-3; V gene: TRBV5-1; CDR3 protein: CASSLGLLADITDTQYF; CDR3 DNA: TGCGCCAGCAGCTTGGGATTACTAGCGGATATCACAGATACGCAGTATTTT
clone size: -; D gene: TRBD1; J gene: TRBJ2-3; V gene: TRBV4-3; CDR3 protein: CASSQGNRGAFRTDTQYF; CDR3 DNA: TGCGCCAGCAGCCAAGGGAACAGGGGGGCTTTCAGGACAGATACGCAGTATTTT
clone size: -; D gene: -; J gene: TRBJ2-2; V gene: TRBV7-9; CDR3 protein: CASSLEARFAGTGELFF; CDR3 DNA: TGTGCCAGCAGCTTAGAGGCCCGGTTCGCGGGGACCGGGGAGCTGTTTTTT
clone size: -; D gene: TRBD1; J gene: TRBJ1-2; V gene: TRBV6-1; CDR3 protein: CASSVGQGARANYGYTF; CDR3 DNA: TGTGCCAGCAGTGTAGGTCAGGGGGCGCGAGCTAACTATGGCTACACCTTC
clone size: -; D gene: -; J gene: TRBJ1-1; V gene: TRBV5-1; CDR3 protein: CASSFRGSDTEAFF; CDR3 DNA: TGCGCCAGCAGCTTTAGGGGCAGTGACACTGAAGCTTTCTTT
clone size: -; D gene: TRBD1; J gene: TRBJ1-2; V gene: TRBV7-6; CDR3 protein: CASSDYPGQGAYGYTF; CDR3 DNA: TGTGCCAGCAGCGATTACCCGGGACAGGGGGCCTATGGCTACACCTTC
clone size: -; D gene: -; J gene: TRBJ2-2; V gene: TRBV6-6; CDR3 protein: CASSYLQTNTGELFF; CDR3 DNA: TGTGCCAGCAGTTACTTGCAGACGAACACCGGGGAGCTGTTTTTT
clone size: -; D gene: -; J gene: TRBJ2-2; V gene: TRBV7-3; CDR3 protein: CASSLGRGGTGELFF; CDR3 DNA: TGTGCCAGCAGCCTGGGCAGAGGGGGCACCGGGGAGCTGTTTTTT
clone size: once; D gene: -; J gene: TRBJ1-5; V gene: TRBV27; CDR3 protein: CASSLSGANQPQHF; CDR3 DNA: TGTGCCAGCAGTTTATCTGGGGCAAATCAGCCCCAGCATTTT
clone size: -; D gene: -; J gene: TRBJ1-1; V gene: TRBV7-8; CDR3 protein: CASSLVDGRTEAFF; CDR3 DNA: TGTGCCAGCAGCTTAGTAGATGGTCGGACTGAAGCTTTCTTT
clone size: -; D gene: TRBD2; J gene: TRBJ2-1; V gene: TRBV9; CDR3 protein: CASGTQRGRSYNEQFF; CDR3 DNA: TGTGCCAGCGGAACACAGCGGGGGCGATCCTACAATGAGCAGTTCTTC
clone size: -; D gene: -; J gene: TRBJ2-5; V gene: TRBV6-5; CDR3 protein: CASSSGETQYF; CDR3 DNA: TGTGCCAGCAGTTCGGGGGAGACCCAGTACTTC
clone size: few; D gene: -; J gene: TRBJ2-7; V gene: TRBV19; CDR3 protein: CASSIQREGVQYF; CDR3 DNA: TGTGCCAGTAGTATTCAGAGAGAGGGGGTGCAGTACTTC
clone size: once; D gene: TRBD1; J gene: TRBJ2-3; V gene: TRBV12-5; CDR3 protein: CASGLGGQGADTQYF; CDR3 DNA: TGTGCTAGTGGTTTGGGCGGACAGGGGGCAGATACGCAGTATTTT
clone size: -; D gene: TRBD2; J gene: TRBJ2-5; V gene: TRBV29-1; CDR3 protein: CSVLAGNQETQYF; CDR3 DNA: TGCAGCGTATTAGCGGGGAACCAAGAGACCCAGTACTTC
clone size: -; D gene: -; J gene: TRBJ1-1; V gene: TRBV30; CDR3 protein: CAWSVPGGMNTEAFF; CDR3 DNA: TGTGCCTGGAGTGTACCTGGGGGGATGAACACTGAAGCTTTCTTT
clone size: -; D gene: TRBD1; J gene: TRBJ1-5; V gene: TRBV6-1; CDR3 protein: CASSVQGEVQPQHF; CDR3 DNA: TGTGCCAGCAGTGTTCAGGGGGAAGTTCAGCCCCAGCATTTT